This TCR beta chain was recovered during a study of T cells in Graves' hyperthyroidism and ophthalmopathy. Researchers took RNA transcripts and amplified the TCR beta CDR3 regions from them. In the first-round RT-PCR of the TCR CDR3, the HTBI primer set was used. TCRdb re-analysed the multiplex PCR reads in MiXCR, keeping a single row per CDR3 protein. The sample has around 700,000 distinct CDR3 sequences, roughly a sixth seen once. The CDR3 is made up of 14 amino acids. Trimming removed 3 bases from V and 8 bases from J; junction bases left unmatched: 6. Germline assignment: CDR1 DFQATT and CDR2 SNEGSKA (reference sequence). Patients were excluded because of uncontrolled infection, other autoimmune disease, pregnancy or lactation.

This sequence originates from a woman in her 50s with Graves' hyperthyroidism that later progressed to Graves' ophthalmopathy. The sample comprised blood. V gene TRBV20-1 combines with J gene TRBJ1-6; 8 positions agree with TRBD1. The CDR3: CSASQGTGYSPLHF. The CDR3 DNA reads as TGCAGTGCTAGCCAAGGGACAGGCTATTCACCCCTCCACTTT.